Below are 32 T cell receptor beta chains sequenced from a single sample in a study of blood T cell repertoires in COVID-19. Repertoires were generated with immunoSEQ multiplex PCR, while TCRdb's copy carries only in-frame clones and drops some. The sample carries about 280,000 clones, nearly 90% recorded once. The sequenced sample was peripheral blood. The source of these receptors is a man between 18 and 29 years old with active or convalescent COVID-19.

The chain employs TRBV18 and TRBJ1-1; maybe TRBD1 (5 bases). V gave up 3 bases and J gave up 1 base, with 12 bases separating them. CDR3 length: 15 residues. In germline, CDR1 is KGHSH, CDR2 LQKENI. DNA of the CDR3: TGTGCCAGCTCACCCCTCAGAACAGGGAACACTGAAGCTTTCTTT. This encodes CASSPLRTGNTEAFF.

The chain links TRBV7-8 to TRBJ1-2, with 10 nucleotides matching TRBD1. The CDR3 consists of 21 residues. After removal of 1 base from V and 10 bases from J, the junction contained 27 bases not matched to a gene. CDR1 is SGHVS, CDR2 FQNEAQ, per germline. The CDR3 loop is CASSLVPKAWDRGTRPIDYTF. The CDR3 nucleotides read TGTGCCAGCAGCTTAGTACCGAAAGCGTGGGACAGGGGAACCAGACCAATAGACTACACCTTC. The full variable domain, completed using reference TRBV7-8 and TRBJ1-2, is GAGVSQSPRYKVAKRGQDVALRCDPISGHVSLFWYQQALGQGPEFLTYFQNEAQLDKSGLPSDRFFAERPEGSVSTLKIQRTQQEDSAVYLCASSLVPKAWDRGTRPIDYTFGSGTRLTVV.

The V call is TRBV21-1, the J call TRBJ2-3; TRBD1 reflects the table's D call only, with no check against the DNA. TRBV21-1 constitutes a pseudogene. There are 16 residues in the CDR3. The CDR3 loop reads CASSISTGGGTDTQYF. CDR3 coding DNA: TGTGCCAGCAGCATATCCACAGGGGGTGGGACAGATACGCAGTATTTT.

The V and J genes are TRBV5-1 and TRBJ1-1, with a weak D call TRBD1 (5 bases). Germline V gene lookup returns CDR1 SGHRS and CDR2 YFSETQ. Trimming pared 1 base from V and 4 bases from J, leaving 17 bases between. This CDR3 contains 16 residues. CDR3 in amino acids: CASSLNPLLGGTEAFF. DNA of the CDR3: TGCGCCAGCAGCTTGAATCCCCTGCTGGGGGGCACTGAAGCTTTCTTT.

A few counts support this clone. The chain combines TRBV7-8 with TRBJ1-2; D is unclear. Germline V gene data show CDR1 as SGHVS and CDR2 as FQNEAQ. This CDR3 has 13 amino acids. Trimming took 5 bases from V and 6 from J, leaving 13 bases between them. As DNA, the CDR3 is TGTGCCAGCAGCCCCGGGAATCTGAATGGCTACACCTTC. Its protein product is CASSPGNLNGYTF.

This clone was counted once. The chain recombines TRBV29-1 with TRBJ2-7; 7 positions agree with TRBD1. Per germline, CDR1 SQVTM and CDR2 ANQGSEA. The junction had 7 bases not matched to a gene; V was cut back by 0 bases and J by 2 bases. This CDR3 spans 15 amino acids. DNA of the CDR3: TGCAGCGTTGAAGATCTTGACAGGGAACCCTACGAGCAGTACTTC. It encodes CSVEDLDREPYEQYF.

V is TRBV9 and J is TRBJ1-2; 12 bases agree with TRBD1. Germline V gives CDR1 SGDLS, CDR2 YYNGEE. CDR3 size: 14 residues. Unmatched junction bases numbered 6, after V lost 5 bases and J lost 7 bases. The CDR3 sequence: CASRRDRGLGGYTF. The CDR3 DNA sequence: TGTGCCAGCAGGCGGGACAGGGGGCTGGGTGGCTACACCTTC.

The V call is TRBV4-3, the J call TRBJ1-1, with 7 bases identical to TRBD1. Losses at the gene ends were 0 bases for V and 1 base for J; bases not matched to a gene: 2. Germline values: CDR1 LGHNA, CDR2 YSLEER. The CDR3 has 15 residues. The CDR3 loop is CASSQDKGANTEAFF. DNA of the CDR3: TGCGCCAGCAGCCAAGATAAGGGGGCGAACACTGAAGCTTTCTTT.

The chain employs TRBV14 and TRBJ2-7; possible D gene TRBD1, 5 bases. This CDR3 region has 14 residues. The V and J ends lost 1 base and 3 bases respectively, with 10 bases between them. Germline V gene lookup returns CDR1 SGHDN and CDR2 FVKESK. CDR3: CASSQATGLYEQYF. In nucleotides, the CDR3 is TGTGCCAGCAGCCAAGCCACAGGTCTCTACGAGCAGTACTTC.

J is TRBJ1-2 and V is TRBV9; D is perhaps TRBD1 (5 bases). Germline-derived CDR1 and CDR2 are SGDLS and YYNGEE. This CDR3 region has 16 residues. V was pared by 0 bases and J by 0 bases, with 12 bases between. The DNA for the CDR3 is TGTGCCAGCAGCGTAGATAGTCGGGGGACTAACTATGGCTACACCTTC. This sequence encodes CASSVDSRGTNYGYTF. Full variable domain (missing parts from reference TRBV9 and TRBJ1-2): DSGVTQTPKHLITATGQRVTLRCSPRSGDLSVYWYQQSLDQGLQFLIQYYNGEERAKGNILERFSAQQFPDLHSELNLSSLELGDSALYFCASSVDSRGTNYGYTFGSGTRLTVV.

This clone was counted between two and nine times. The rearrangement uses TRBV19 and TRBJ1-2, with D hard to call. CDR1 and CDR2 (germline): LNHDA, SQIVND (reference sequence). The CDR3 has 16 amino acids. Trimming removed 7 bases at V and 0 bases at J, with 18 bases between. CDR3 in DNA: TGTGCCAGTACCCCCACCGGGAGGACTGCTAACTATGGCTACACCTTC. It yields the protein CASTPTGRTANYGYTF.

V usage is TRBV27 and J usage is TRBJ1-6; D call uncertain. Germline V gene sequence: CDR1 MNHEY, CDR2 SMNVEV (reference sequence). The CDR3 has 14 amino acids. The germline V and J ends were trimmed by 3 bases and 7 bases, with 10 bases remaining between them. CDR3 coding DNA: TGTGCCAGCAGTTTCGCGCGGGAAAATTCACCCCTCCACTTT. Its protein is CASSFARENSPLHF.

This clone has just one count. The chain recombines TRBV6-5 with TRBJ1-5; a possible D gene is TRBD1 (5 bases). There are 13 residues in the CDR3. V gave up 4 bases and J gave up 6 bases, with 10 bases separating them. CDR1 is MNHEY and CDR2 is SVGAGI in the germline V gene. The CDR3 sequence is CASSSRGGQPQHF. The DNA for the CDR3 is TGTGCCAGCAGTTCTCGCGGGGGTCAGCCCCAGCATTTT.

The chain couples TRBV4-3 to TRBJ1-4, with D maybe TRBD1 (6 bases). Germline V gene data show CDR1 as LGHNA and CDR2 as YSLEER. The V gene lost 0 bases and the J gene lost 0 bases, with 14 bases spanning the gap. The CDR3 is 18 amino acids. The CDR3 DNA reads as TGCGCCAGCAGCCAAGATGAGCGGGGGCGATCAACTAATGAAAAACTGTTTTTT. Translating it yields CASSQDERGRSTNEKLFF.

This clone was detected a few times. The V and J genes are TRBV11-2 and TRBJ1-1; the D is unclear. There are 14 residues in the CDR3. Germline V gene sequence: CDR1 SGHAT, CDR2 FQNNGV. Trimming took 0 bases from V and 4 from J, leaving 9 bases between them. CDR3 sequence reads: CASSLETEGTEAFF. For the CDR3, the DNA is TGTGCCAGCAGCTTAGAGACGGAGGGCACTGAAGCTTTCTTT. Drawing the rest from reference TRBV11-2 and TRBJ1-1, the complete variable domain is EAGVAQSPRYKIIEKRQSVAFWCNPISGHATLYWYQQILGQGPKLLIQFQNNGVVDDSQLPKDRFSAERLKGVDSTLKIQPAKLEDSAVYLCASSLETEGTEAFFGQGTRLTVV.

The DNA of the CDR3 is TGTGCCAGTAGTAACAGGGCGGGAGATACGCAGTATTTT. Translation gives CASSNRAGDTQYF. The chain joins TRBV19 to TRBJ2-3; D might be TRBD1 (6 bases). This CDR3 has 13 amino acids. Germline CDR1 reads LNHDA; CDR2 reads SQIVND (reference sequence). Trimming left V 4 bases short and J 5 bases short, with 10 bases between.

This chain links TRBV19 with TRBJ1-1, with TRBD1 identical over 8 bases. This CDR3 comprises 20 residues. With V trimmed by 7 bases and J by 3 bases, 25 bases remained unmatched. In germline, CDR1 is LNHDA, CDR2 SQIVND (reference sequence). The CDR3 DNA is TGTGCCAGTAACCGTGGTCCGAGAGACAGGGGCAAAGTGAGTGACACTGAAGCTTTCTTT. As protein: CASNRGPRDRGKVSDTEAFF.

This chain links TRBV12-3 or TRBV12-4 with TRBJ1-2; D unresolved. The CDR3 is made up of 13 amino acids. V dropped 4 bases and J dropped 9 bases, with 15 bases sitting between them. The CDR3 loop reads CASSSPLAGSYTF. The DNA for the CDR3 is TGTGCCAGCAGTTCCCCGCTAGCTGGGAGCTACACCTTC.

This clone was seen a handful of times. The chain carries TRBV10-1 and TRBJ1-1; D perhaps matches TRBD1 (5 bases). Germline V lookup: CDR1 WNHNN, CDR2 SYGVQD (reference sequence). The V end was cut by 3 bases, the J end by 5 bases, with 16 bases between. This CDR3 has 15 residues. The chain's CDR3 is CASSDLTLGGTEAFF. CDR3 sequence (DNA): TGCGCCAGCAGTGACCTGACGTTGGGGGGGACTGAAGCTTTCTTT.

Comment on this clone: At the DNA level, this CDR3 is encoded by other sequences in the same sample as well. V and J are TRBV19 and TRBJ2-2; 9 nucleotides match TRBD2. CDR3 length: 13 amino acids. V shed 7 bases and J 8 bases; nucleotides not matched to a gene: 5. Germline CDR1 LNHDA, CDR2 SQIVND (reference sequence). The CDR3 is CASKAGGRGELFF. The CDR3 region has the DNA TGTGCCAGTAAAGCGGGGGGTCGGGGGGAGCTGTTTTTT. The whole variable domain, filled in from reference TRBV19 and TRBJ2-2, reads DGGITQSPKYLFRKEGQNVTLSCEQNLNHDAMYWYRQDPGQGLRLIYYSQIVNDFQKGDIAEGYSVSREKKESFPLTVTSAQKNPTAFYLCASKAGGRGELFFGEGSRLTVL.

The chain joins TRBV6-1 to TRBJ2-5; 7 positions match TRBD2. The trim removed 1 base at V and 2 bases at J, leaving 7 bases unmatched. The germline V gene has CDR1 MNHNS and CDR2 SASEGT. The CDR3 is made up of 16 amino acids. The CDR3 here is CASSEVFLAAQETQYF. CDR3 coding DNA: TGTGCCAGCAGTGAAGTCTTCCTAGCGGCTCAAGAGACCCAGTACTTC.

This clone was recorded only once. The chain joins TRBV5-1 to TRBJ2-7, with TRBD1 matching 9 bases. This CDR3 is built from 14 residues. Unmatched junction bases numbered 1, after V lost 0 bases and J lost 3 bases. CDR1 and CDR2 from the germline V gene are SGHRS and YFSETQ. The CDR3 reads CASSLETGGYEQYF. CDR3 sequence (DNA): TGCGCCAGCAGCTTGGAGACAGGGGGCTACGAGCAGTACTTC.

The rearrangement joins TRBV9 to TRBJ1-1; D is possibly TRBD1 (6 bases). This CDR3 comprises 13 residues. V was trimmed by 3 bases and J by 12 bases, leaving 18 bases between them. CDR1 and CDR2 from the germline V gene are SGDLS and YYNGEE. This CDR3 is CASSDGGRDVSFF. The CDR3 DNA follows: TGTGCCAGCAGCGATGGGGGCAGGGACGTTTCTTTCTTT.

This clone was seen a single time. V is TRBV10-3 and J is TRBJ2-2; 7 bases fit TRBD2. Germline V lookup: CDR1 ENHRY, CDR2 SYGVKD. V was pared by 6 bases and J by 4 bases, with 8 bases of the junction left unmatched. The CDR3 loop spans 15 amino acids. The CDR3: CAIRQTSTPTGELFF. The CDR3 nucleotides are TGTGCCATCAGGCAGACTAGCACGCCCACCGGGGAGCTGTTTTTT.

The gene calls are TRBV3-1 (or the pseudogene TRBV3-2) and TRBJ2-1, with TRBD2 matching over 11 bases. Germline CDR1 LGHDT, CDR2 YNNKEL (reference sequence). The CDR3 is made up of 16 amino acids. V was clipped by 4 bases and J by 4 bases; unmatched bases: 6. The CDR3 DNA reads TGTGCCAGCAGCCCCCGGACTAGCGGGTGGTACAATGAGCAGTTCTTC. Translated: CASSPRTSGWYNEQFF.

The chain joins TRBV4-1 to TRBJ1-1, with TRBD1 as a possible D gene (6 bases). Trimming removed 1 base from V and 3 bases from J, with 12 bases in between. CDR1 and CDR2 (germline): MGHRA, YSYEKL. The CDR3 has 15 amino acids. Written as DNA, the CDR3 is TGCGCCAGCAGCCAAGTACCCTACAGGGACACTGAAGCTTTCTTT. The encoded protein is CASSQVPYRDTEAFF.

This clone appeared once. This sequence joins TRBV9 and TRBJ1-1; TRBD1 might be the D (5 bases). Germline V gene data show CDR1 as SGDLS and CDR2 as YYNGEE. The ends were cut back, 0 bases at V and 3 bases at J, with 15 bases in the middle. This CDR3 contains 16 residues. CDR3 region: CASSVGLGGDHTEAFF. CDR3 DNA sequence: TGTGCCAGCAGCGTAGGATTGGGCGGGGACCACACTGAAGCTTTCTTT.

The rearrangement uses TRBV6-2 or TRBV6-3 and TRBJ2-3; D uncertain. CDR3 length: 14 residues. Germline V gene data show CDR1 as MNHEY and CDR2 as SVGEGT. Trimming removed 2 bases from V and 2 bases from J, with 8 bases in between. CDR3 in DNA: TGTGCCAGCAGTTACGAACAGAACACAGATACGCAGTATTTT. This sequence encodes CASSYEQNTDTQYF.

The CDR3 coding sequence is TGCGCCAGTCAACGGACAGAACATACCTACGAGCAGTACTTC. This codes for CASQRTEHTYEQYF. This chain uses TRBV5-1 with TRBJ2-7; D may be TRBD1 (6 bases). Germline values: CDR1 SGHRS, CDR2 YFSETQ. Trimming left V 8 bases short and J 2 bases short, with 17 bases between. The CDR3 sequence is 14 residues long.

CDR3 sequence (DNA): TGCGCCAGCAGCTTGACTCCAGACAGGCGTCCTGAAGCTTTCTTT. Its protein product is CASSLTPDRRPEAFF. This rearrangement joins TRBV5-1 to TRBJ1-1; a possible D gene is TRBD1 (6 bases). The germline CDR1 and CDR2 sequences are SGHRS and YFSETQ. The V end was cut by 1 base, the J end by 6 bases, with 16 bases between. This CDR3 contains 15 residues.

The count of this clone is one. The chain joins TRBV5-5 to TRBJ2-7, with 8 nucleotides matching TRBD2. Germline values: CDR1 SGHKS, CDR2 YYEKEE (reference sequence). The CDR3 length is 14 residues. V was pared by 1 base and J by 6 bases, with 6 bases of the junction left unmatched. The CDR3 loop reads CASSLPGLGGEQYF. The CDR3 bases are TGTGCCAGCAGCTTGCCGGGACTAGGAGGCGAGCAGTACTTC.

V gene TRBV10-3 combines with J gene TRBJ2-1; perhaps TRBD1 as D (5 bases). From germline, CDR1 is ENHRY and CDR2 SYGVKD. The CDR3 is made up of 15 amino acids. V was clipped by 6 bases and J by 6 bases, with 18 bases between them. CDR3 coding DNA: TGTGCCATCAGAGCTGACAGTGGTCGGTCCAATGAGCAGTTCTTC. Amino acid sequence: CAIRADSGRSNEQFF.